Detailed here is one T cell receptor (beta chain). Its binding antigen is unknown. No base qualities exist here, and no much larger clone lies one base off it. Whole blood was collected in K2EDTA tubes by collaborating institutions according to the institutions' own protocols. For TCRbeta analysis, collaborators shipped samples as frozen whole blood, isolated PBMCs, or DNA extracted from either of those sample types. The germline V gene (reference sequence) specifies LGHDT as CDR1 and YNNKEL as CDR2. Reading from cysteine to phenylalanine, the CDR3 counts 14 amino acids. Just CDR3 DNA is preserved here, 42 bases in frame from base 1. Deletion took 2 bases off V and 2 bases off J, with a span of 9 bases between the germline ends. The sample comes from a study of blood T cell repertoires in COVID-19 (dated by TCRdb to the early 2020s). As for the study more broadly: Collaborator samples came from the United States, Italy and Spain and covered acute and convalescent phases of COVID-19. The prospective study material was composed of cDNA or gDNA derived from T cells, B-cell-depleted T cells, or PBMCs. The sample metadata nearly always contained a de-identified subject ID, COVID-19 status, age in years and sex. HLA class I and class II types, where available, came from metadata supplied by the sample provider rather than from assay-based typing. The dataset comprised deeply sampled blood TCRbeta repertoires from subjects exposed to, actively infected with, or recovered from COVID-19. The samples were drawn from the first 160 participants of the ongoing ImmuneRACE study and from some 1,300 subjects provided by 6 global collaborators. The repertoires were made available in a free public database intended to serve as a resource for research on the immune response to SARS-CoV-2.

TCRbeta CDR3 regions were amplified from genomic DNA by means of the immunoSEQ Assay, a bias-controlled multiplex PCR. The authors' pipeline ran thus. Nucleated cell counts per sample were estimated from amplification of reference gene primers within the assay. To quantify the absolute abundance of each unique TCRbeta CDR3 rearrangement, sequence reads were collapsed and filtered. For each sample, productive Simpson clonality was calculated as the square root of Simpson's diversity index across productive rearrangements. Held by TCRdb, this immuneACCESS table contains in-frame sequences only and omits some clones. Under half of the omission traces to an unresolved V gene where checked; the cause of the rest is unknown. V and J calls and clone size follow that table, whereas D and trimming were derived from the DNA. The sample records some 250,000 clones, 65% to 90% of which are singletons. Over 2.5% of the sample goes to the ten largest clones.

Study-wide findings and limitations: The quantity of clinical and demographic metadata differed by source and by participant and was supplied without curation.

The sequence links TRBV3-1 (or the pseudogene TRBV3-2) to TRBJ2-5, with the D gene not confidently named. The receptor was isolated from a woman aged 55-69 years with active or convalescent COVID-19. Sequencing input: peripheral blood. The nucleotides read TGTGCCAGCAGCCAACAAGCCCTTCAAGAGACCCAGTACTTC. Its amino acids are CASSQQALQETQYF.